Each of the 28 T cell receptor beta chains below was sequenced from the same sample in a study of CD8 T cells in Susac syndrome. Reverse transcription used about 0.45 to 1 ug RNA and random hexamers. Each CDR3 protein is one row after TCRdb ran MiXCR on the immunoSEQ multiplex PCR reads. The table includes about 240,000 distinct CDR3 sequences, about 95% detected once. The sequencing sample was made of CD4+ T cells from PBMCs. The receptor set was obtained from a human donor with Susac syndrome.

The genes are TRBV30 and TRBJ2-7; 10 bases agree with TRBD1. The CDR3 covers 16 residues. Looked up from germline, CDR1 is GTSNPN and CDR2 is SVGIG (reference sequence). Trimming at V came to 3 bases and at J to 0 bases, leaving 8 bases not matched to a gene. In DNA form, the CDR3 reads TGTGCCTGGAGCAGAGCCGGGACAGGGGTCTCCTACGAGCAGTACTTC. Translating it yields CAWSRAGTGVSYEQYF.

V and J are TRBV2 and TRBJ1-2, with a tentative D call TRBD1 (5 bases). CDR1 is SNHLY and CDR2 is FYNNEI in the germline V gene. Trimming stripped 1 base from V and 10 bases from J, with 10 bases between. CDR3 length equals 12 residues. This chain's CDR3 is CASSEGGTYYTF. As DNA, the CDR3 is TGTGCCAGCAGTGAAGGCGGGACTTACTACACCTTC.

This chain links TRBV20-1 with TRBJ1-5; D is uncertain. Germline V CDR1 and CDR2: DFQATT, SNEGSKA (reference sequence). V was clipped by 5 bases and J by 6 bases, with 20 bases between them. The CDR3 consists of 15 residues. The CDR3 spells CSAHKGTTISQPQHF. CDR3 in DNA: TGCAGTGCTCACAAGGGTACGACAATAAGTCAGCCCCAGCATTTT.

This clonotype was recorded once. This rearrangement joins TRBV20-1 to TRBJ1-2, with D possibly TRBD1 on 5 matching bases. The CDR3 contains 14 residues. V shed 6 bases and J shed 4 bases, with 18 bases lying between them. Germline CDR1 DFQATT, CDR2 SNEGSKA (reference sequence). The CDR3 spells CSAQGDRKIYGYTF. CDR3 in DNA: TGCAGTGCCCAGGGAGACAGAAAAATCTATGGCTACACCTTC.

The chain links TRBV18 to TRBJ2-7; D is undetermined. Germline CDR1 and CDR2: KGHSH and LQKENI. This CDR3 region has 14 residues. Trimming stripped 3 bases from V and 2 bases from J, with 11 bases between. The CDR3 sequence is CASSPYASAYEQYF. CDR3 coding DNA: TGTGCCAGCTCACCGTACGCCTCGGCCTACGAGCAGTACTTC.

V and J are TRBV12-3 or TRBV12-4 and TRBJ1-2, with 8 bases matching TRBD1. CDR3 length: 11 residues. J gave up 7 bases and V 8 bases, and 3 bases lay outside the gene matches. CDR3 DNA sequence: TGTGCCAGCGGACAGGGAAGTGGCTACACCTTC. Its protein is CASGQGSGYTF.

The J gene is TRBJ2-4, the V gene TRBV20-1; 8 nucleotides match TRBD1. Per the germline V gene, CDR1 is DFQATT and CDR2 is SNEGSKA (reference sequence). V trimming: 2 bases; J trimming: 4 bases; junction bases outside the gene matches: 7. CDR3 size: 15 residues. In DNA, the CDR3 is TGCAGTGCTAGATCCTGGACAGGGACAAAAAACATTCAGTACTTC. As protein: CSARSWTGTKNIQYF.

This chain joins TRBV29-1 and TRBJ2-2; TRBD1 agrees at 8 bases. This CDR3 has 14 amino acids. With 7 bases clipped from V and 1 base from J, the junction kept 5 bases outside the gene matches. The V gene's germline CDR1 is SQVTM and CDR2 ANQGSEA. The CDR3 is CSATGVLNTGELFF. The CDR3 region has the DNA TGCAGCGCGACAGGGGTTTTGAACACCGGGGAGCTGTTTTTT.

The gene calls are TRBV29-1 and TRBJ2-3, with TRBD2 matching 8 bases. Germline V gene sequence: CDR1 SQVTM, CDR2 ANQGSEA. The CDR3 has 12 amino acids. V dropped 8 bases and J dropped 5; count of bases not matched to a gene: 6. The CDR3 sequence: CSSGGLVDTQYF. The CDR3 DNA reads TGCAGCTCGGGAGGGCTGGTAGATACGCAGTATTTT.

A single count supports this clonotype. The chain has TRBV29-1 and TRBJ1-2, with D uncertain. The V gene's germline CDR1 is SQVTM and CDR2 ANQGSEA. This CDR3 is 13 amino acids long. Trimming shortened V by 4 bases and J by 4 bases, and 13 bases separated the two germline ends. As DNA, the CDR3 is TGCAGCGTTGGGGAGGATTTTAGCTATGGCTACACCTTC. Amino acids: CSVGEDFSYGYTF.

The chain employs TRBV9 and TRBJ2-1, with D possibly matching TRBD2 (5 bases). The CDR3 loop spans 17 amino acids. Germline loops: CDR1 SGDLS, CDR2 YYNGEE. Trimming stripped 0 bases from V and 1 base from J, with 14 bases between. In DNA, the CDR3 is TGTGCCAGCAGCGTAGGGAAGCAGCGGATTTCCTACAATGAGCAGTTCTTC. It translates to CASSVGKQRISYNEQFF.

The CDR3: CSVGLNRAASTDTQYF. CDR3 DNA: TGCAGCGTTGGACTCAACAGAGCAGCTAGCACAGATACGCAGTATTTT. J is TRBJ2-3 and V is TRBV29-1; D uncertain. The ends were cut back, 4 bases at V and 0 bases at J, with 17 bases in the middle. Germline CDR1 and CDR2: SQVTM and ANQGSEA. The CDR3 runs 16 residues.

This clonotype came up once. The rearrangement uses TRBV12-3 or TRBV12-4 and TRBJ2-6; 7 bases map to TRBD1. J lost 0 bases, V lost 7 bases, and 24 bases had no gene match. The CDR3 loop spans 22 amino acids. The CDR3 DNA follows: TGTGCCAGCACCATTCTTAGCCCCCGGGACAGTCGAAGGGCCTCTGGGGCCAACGTCCTGACTTTC. Translating it yields CASTILSPRDSRRASGANVLTF.

The genes are TRBV20-1 and TRBJ1-5, with 11 bases fitting TRBD1. V was clipped by 1 base and J by 4 bases; unmatched bases: 3. The CDR3 has 15 amino acids. Germline loops: CDR1 DFQATT, CDR2 SNEGSKA (reference sequence). The CDR3: CSARVGTGGNQPQHF. CDR3 in DNA: TGCAGTGCTAGAGTTGGGACAGGGGGAAATCAGCCCCAGCATTTT.

V and J are TRBV20-1 and TRBJ2-4; TRBD2 matches at 11 bases. The CDR3 length is 19 residues. Germline V gives CDR1 DFQATT, CDR2 SNEGSKA (reference sequence). Trimming removed 6 bases from V and 6 bases from J; junction bases left unmatched: 22. The CDR3 DNA sequence: TGCAGTGCCATCAAGACTAGCGGGATAGGGGTCGGGGGGAGAAACATTCAGTACTTC. Its protein product is CSAIKTSGIGVGGRNIQYF.

J is TRBJ2-3 and V is TRBV20-1, with 7 bases lining up with TRBD2. V lost 2 bases and J lost 4; bases outside the gene matches: 6. CDR1 and CDR2 from the germline V gene are DFQATT and SNEGSKA (reference sequence). CDR3 length: 14 residues. The CDR3 sequence is CSARLAAGADTQYF. For the CDR3, the DNA is TGCAGTGCTAGACTAGCGGCGGGGGCAGATACGCAGTATTTT.

The chain links TRBV20-1 to TRBJ1-2; 7 bases agree with TRBD1. The length of the CDR3 is 13 residues. From germline, CDR1 is DFQATT and CDR2 SNEGSKA (reference sequence). The V segment lost 3 bases and the J segment 4 bases; nucleotides outside the gene matches: 5. Written as DNA, the CDR3 is TGCAGTGCTAGGGCCGACAGGGTCTATGGCTACACCTTC. It is translated as CSARADRVYGYTF.

The V call is TRBV27, the J call TRBJ2-7, with D possibly being TRBD1 or TRBD2 (6 bases each). Germline assignment: CDR1 MNHEY and CDR2 SMNVEV (reference sequence). V was trimmed by 6 bases and J by 6 bases, leaving 21 bases between them. The CDR3 is 15 amino acids. The CDR3 sequence is CASRDVGGEGTEQYF. In DNA, the CDR3 is TGTGCCAGCAGGGACGTGGGGGGCGAAGGTACCGAGCAGTACTTC.

The chain uses TRBV18 and TRBJ1-5; no firm D call. Trimming took 5 bases from V and 5 from J, leaving 10 bases between them. The CDR3 runs to 13 residues. Per the germline V gene, CDR1 is KGHSH and CDR2 is LQKENI. CDR3 residues: CASSIGTDQPQHF. The CDR3, as DNA: TGTGCCAGCTCAATCGGCACCGATCAGCCCCAGCATTTT.

V is TRBV18 and J is TRBJ2-7, with TRBD1 matching over 7 bases. The J segment lost 2 bases and the V segment lost 6 bases, leaving 4 bases of the junction unmatched. The CDR3 is made up of 13 amino acids. The germline V gene encodes CDR1 KGHSH and CDR2 LQKENI. In DNA, the CDR3 is TGTGCCAGCTCGACAGGGAGTCCCTACGAGCAGTACTTC. It codes for CASSTGSPYEQYF.

V usage is TRBV7-9 and J usage is TRBJ1-1; 7 bases match TRBD1. Germline V gene data show CDR1 as SEHNR and CDR2 as FQNEAQ (reference sequence). Trimming took 5 bases from V and 3 from J; bases not matched to a gene: 6. The CDR3 is made up of 14 amino acids. CDR3 nucleotide sequence: TGTGCCAGCAGCCCTCCGACAGGGTACACTGAAGCTTTCTTT. Protein sequence: CASSPPTGYTEAFF.

V is TRBV12-3 or TRBV12-4 and J is TRBJ2-3; a weak D match, TRBD2 (6 bases). The CDR3 has 14 amino acids. The ends were cut back, 3 bases at V and 0 bases at J, with 7 bases in the middle. For the CDR3, the DNA is TGTGCCAGCAGTTTTCGGGGGAGCACAGATACGCAGTATTTT. The encoded protein is CASSFRGSTDTQYF.

The rearrangement uses TRBV12-3 or TRBV12-4 and TRBJ2-7, with a tentative D call TRBD1 (6 bases). The CDR3 has 14 residues. V lost 6 bases, J lost 2 bases, and 14 bases lay in between. The CDR3 loop reads CASSHMTGAYEQYF. CDR3 nucleotide sequence: TGTGCCAGCAGCCACATGACAGGAGCCTACGAGCAGTACTTC.

This chain links TRBV19 with TRBJ1-1; D call uncertain. Germline V gives CDR1 LNHDA, CDR2 SQIVND (reference sequence). The V end was cut by 1 base, the J end by 1 base, with 10 bases between. This CDR3 region has 15 residues. DNA of the CDR3: TGTGCCAGTAGTATAGCGCCAGAGCCGAACACTGAAGCTTTCTTT. Protein: CASSIAPEPNTEAFF. The full variable domain, with the rest looked up from reference TRBV19 and TRBJ1-1, is DGGITQSPKYLFRKEGQNVTLSCEQNLNHDAMYWYRQDPGQGLRLIYYSQIVNDFQKGDIAEGYSVSREKKESFPLTVTSAQKNPTAFYLCASSIAPEPNTEAFFGQGTRLTVV.

The chain links TRBV2 to TRBJ2-7; D gene ambiguous. The CDR3 totals 15 residues. V dropped 8 bases and J dropped 3 bases, with 20 bases sitting between them. Germline CDR1 SNHLY, CDR2 FYNNEI. This chain's CDR3 is CASHLAGSYHYEQYF. The CDR3 DNA is TGTGCCAGCCACCTTGCCGGGTCTTACCACTACGAGCAGTACTTC.

The V and J genes are TRBV7-2 and TRBJ1-1; no firm D call. This CDR3 is 16 amino acids long. V lost 5 bases and J 1 base, leaving 17 bases between the germline ends. Germline loops: CDR1 SGHTA, CDR2 FQGNSA. Here the CDR3 DNA reads TGTGCCAGCAGCCGACGGGGTGGGAGCGCGAACACTGAAGCTTTCTTT. Translated: CASSRRGGSANTEAFF.

The count of this clonotype is one. V gene TRBV29-1 combines with J gene TRBJ1-1, with D perhaps TRBD1 (6 bases). The CDR3 sequence is 15 residues long. The germline V gene has CDR1 SQVTM and CDR2 ANQGSEA. Trimming stripped 4 bases from V and 2 bases from J, with 17 bases between. CDR3 sequence (DNA): TGCAGCGTTGCGCAACAGGGCCTCTTAAACACTGAAGCTTTCTTT. This encodes CSVAQQGLLNTEAFF.

The chain has TRBV19 and TRBJ2-7, with no clear D. Germline CDR1 reads LNHDA; CDR2 reads SQIVND (reference sequence). CDR3 length: 14 residues. V was clipped by 1 base and J by 4 bases, with 11 bases between them. In DNA form, the CDR3 reads TGTGCCAGTAGTATAGGGAAATCACAATACGAGCAGTACTTC. Translation: CASSIGKSQYEQYF.